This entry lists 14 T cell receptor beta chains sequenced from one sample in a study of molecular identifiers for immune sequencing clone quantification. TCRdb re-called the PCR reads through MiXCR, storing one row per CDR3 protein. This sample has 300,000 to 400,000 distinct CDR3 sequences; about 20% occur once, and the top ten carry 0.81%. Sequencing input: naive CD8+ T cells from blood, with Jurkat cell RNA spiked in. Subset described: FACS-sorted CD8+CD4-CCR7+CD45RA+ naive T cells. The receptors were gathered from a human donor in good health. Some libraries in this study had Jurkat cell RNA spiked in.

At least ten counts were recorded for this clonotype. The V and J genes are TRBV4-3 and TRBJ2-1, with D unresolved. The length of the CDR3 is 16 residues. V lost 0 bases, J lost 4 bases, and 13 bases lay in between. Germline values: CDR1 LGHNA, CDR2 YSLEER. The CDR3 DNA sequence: TGCGCCAGCAGCCAAGATAGGGCAGGAGCTTACAATGAGCAGTTCTTC. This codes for CASSQDRAGAYNEQFF.

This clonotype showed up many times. This chain's CDR3 is CASSSRLGGEMQYF. The CDR3 coding sequence is TGTGCCAGCAGCTCCCGCCTGGGGGGGGAGATGCAGTACTTC. The genes are TRBV7-6 and TRBJ2-7; TRBD2 aligns across 7 bases. The CDR3 spans 14 residues. In germline, CDR1 is SGHVS, CDR2 FNYEAQ. J lost 9 bases, V lost 4 bases, and 12 bases had no gene match.

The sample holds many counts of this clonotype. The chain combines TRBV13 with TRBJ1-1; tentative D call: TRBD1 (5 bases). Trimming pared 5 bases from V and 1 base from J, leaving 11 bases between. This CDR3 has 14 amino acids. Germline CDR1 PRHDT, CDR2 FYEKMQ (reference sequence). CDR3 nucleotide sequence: TGTGCCAGCAGCGGGGACGTGCGGAACACTGAAGCTTTCTTT. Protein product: CASSGDVRNTEAFF.

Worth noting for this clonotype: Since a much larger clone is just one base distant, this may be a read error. This chain's CDR3 is CASSVADSDIQYF. The CDR3 coding sequence is TGTGCCAGCAGCGTAGCTGACAGCGACATTCAGTACTTC. The chain employs TRBV9 and TRBJ2-4; D might be TRBD1 (5 bases). V dropped 0 bases and J dropped 8 bases, with 9 bases sitting between them. Germline values: CDR1 SGDLS, CDR2 YYNGEE. This CDR3 has 13 amino acids.

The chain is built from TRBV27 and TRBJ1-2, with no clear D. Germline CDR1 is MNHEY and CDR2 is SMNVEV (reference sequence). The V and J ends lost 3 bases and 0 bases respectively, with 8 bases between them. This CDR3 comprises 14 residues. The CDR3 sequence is CASSLDGANYGYTF. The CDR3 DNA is TGTGCCAGCAGTTTGGACGGAGCTAACTATGGCTACACCTTC.

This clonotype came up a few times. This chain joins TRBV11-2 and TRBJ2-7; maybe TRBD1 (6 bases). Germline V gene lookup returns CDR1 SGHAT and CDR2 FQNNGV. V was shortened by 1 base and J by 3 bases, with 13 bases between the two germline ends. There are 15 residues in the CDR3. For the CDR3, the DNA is TGTGCCAGCAGCTTAGGCCAGGGACACGGCTACGAGCAGTACTTC. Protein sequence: CASSLGQGHGYEQYF.

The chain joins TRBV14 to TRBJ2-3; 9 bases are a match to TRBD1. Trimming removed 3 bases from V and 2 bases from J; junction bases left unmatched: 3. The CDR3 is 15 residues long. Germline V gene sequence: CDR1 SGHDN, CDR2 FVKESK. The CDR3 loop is CASSHGTGYTDTQYF. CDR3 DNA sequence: TGTGCCAGCAGCCATGGGACAGGGTACACAGATACGCAGTATTTT.

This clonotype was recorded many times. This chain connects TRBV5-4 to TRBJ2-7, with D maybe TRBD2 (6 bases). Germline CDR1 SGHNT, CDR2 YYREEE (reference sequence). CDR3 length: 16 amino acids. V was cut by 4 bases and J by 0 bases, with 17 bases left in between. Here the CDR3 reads CASSPSVAASSYEQYF. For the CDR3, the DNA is TGTGCCAGCAGCCCCTCAGTAGCGGCAAGCTCCTACGAGCAGTACTTC.

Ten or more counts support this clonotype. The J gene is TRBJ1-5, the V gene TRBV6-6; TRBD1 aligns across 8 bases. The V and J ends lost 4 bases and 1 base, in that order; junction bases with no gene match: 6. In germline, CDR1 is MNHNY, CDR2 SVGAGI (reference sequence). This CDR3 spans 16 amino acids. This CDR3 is CASSSGGRRSNQPQHF. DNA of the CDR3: TGTGCCAGCAGTTCAGGGGGCCGACGGAGCAATCAGCCCCAGCATTTT.

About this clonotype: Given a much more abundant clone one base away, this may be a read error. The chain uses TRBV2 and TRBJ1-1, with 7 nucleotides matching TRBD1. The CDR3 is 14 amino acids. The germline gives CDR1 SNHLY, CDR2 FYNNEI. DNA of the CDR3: TGTGCCAGCAGTGAGGGACAGACGAACACTGATGCTTTCTTT. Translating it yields CASSEGQTNTDAFF.

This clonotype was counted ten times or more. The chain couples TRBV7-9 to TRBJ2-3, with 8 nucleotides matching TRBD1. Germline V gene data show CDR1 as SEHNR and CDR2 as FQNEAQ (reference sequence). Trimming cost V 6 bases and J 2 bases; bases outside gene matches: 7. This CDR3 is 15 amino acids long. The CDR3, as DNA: TGTGCCAGCAGGCGGACAGGGTCCCTCACAGATACGCAGTATTTT. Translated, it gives CASRRTGSLTDTQYF. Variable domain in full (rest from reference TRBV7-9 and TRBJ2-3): DTGVSQNPRHKITKRGQNVTFRCDPISEHNRLYWYRQTLGQGPEFLTYFQNEAQLEKSRLLSDRFSAERPKGSFSTLEIQRTEQGDSAMYLCASRRTGSLTDTQYFGPGTRLTVL.

CDR3 protein: CASSPELMGAETQYF. The CDR3 DNA reads TGTGCCAGCAGCCCCGAGCTAATGGGGGCTGAGACCCAGTACTTC. V is TRBV11-2 and J is TRBJ2-5; a weak D match, TRBD1 (6 bases). CDR1 SGHAT and CDR2 FQNNGV come from the germline V gene. The CDR3 spans 15 residues. Trimming removed 5 bases from V and 5 bases from J, with 18 bases in between.

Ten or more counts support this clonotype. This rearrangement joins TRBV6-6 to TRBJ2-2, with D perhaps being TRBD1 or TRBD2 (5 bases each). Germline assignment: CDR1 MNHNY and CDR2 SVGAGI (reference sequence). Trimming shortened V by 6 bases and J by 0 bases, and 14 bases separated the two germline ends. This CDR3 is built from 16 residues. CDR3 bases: TGTGCCAGCAGGCCTATAGGGGAGTCGAACACCGGGGAGCTGTTTTTT. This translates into CASRPIGESNTGELFF.

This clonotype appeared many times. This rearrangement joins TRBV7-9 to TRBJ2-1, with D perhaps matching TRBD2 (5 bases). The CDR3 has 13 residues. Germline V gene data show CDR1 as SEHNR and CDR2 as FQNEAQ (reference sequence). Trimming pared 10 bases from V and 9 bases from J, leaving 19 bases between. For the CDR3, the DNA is TGTGCCACCCAGGCCCCACTAGAGGGTGAGCAGTTCTTC. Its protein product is CATQAPLEGEQFF.